This is a list of T cell receptor beta chains from one sample in a study of blood T cell repertoires in COVID-19. TCRdb's table, derived via immunoSEQ multiplex PCR, lists solely in-frame clones and lacks some. Of more than 150,000 clones listed, roughly 84% are singletons. Sequences were obtained from peripheral blood. The receptors here all came from a man aged 45-65 years with active or convalescent COVID-19. The CDR3 runs from the conserved cysteine through the conserved F or W. The D gene is left open where the match is weak. Not every row has a clone size; where given, it reads once, few, many or a size class.

V: TRBV3-1/TRBV3-2; D: .; J: TRBJ2-7; size: once; CDR3: CASSTGLQSSYEQYF; DNA: TGTGCCAGCAGCACGGGACTGCAATCCTCCTACGAGCAGTACTTC
V: TRBV6-5; D: TRBD2; J: TRBJ2-5; size: .; CDR3: CASRLAGPGAETQYF; DNA: TGTGCCAGCAGACTAGCGGGACCGGGGGCAGAGACCCAGTACTTC
V: TRBV3-1/TRBV3-2; D: TRBD1; J: TRBJ1-2; size: .; CDR3: CASSQDGTGETGYTF; DNA: TGTGCCAGCAGCCAAGATGGTACAGGGGAGACTGGCTACACCTTC
V: TRBV6-2/TRBV6-3; D: TRBD1; J: TRBJ1-5; size: .; CDR3: CASSYGTGAQPQHF; DNA: TGTGCCAGCAGTTATGGGACAGGGGCTCAGCCCCAGCATTTT
V: TRBV7-8; D: .; J: TRBJ1-6; size: .; CDR3: CASSLSGHQASSPLHF; DNA: TGTGCCAGCAGCTTATCTGGACACCAGGCGAGTTCACCCCTCCACTTT
V: TRBV4-2; D: TRBD1; J: TRBJ2-7; size: few; CDR3: CASSQGSDRGQQQYF; DNA: TGTGCCAGCAGCCAAGGAAGCGACAGGGGGCAGCAGCAGTACTTC
V: TRBV3-1/TRBV3-2; D: TRBD1; J: TRBJ2-7; size: few; CDR3: CASSQTDRGSLRGEQYF; DNA: TGTGCCAGCAGCCAAACGGACAGGGGGTCGCTTCGGGGCGAGCAGTACTTC
V: TRBV19; D: .; J: TRBJ2-7; size: .; CDR3: CASSIIADSSYEQYF; DNA: TGTGCCAGTAGTATTATCGCGGACAGCTCCTACGAGCAGTACTTC
V: TRBV7-2; D: TRBD2; J: TRBJ2-5; size: .; CDR3: CASKGRGGPEAQYF; DNA: TGTGCCAGCAAGGGTCGGGGGGGCCCAGAGGCCCAGTACTTC
V: TRBV11-2; D: TRBD1; J: TRBJ2-3; size: once; CDR3: CASLRNRGPSDTQYF; DNA: TGTGCCAGCCTCCGGAACAGGGGGCCATCAGATACGCAGTATTTT
V: TRBV30; D: .; J: TRBJ2-3; size: .; CDR3: CAWSFRGYTDTQYF; DNA: TGTGCCTGGAGTTTCAGGGGTTACACAGATACGCAGTATTTT